This TCR beta chain was identified in a study of human T cells and chemical hapten exposure. Study background: Per-sample TCR yield variation was attributed mainly to small pooled library volume differences. General study results and limits: After DPC sensitization, TCRs above 1 in 1000 frequency showed no change.

This CDR3 comprises 16 residues. Germline CDR1 reads ENHRY; CDR2 reads SYGVKD. V was shortened by 4 bases and J by 8 bases, with 18 bases between the two germline ends. Comments on this clonotype: Its specificity is unknown.

Individual cDNA molecules received unique molecular identifiers in the library. Authors' processing steps: Sample TCR counts, which ranged from 23,224 to 690,600, had a median of approximately 96,000. From the RACE reads, TCRdb called clonotypes with MiXCR, one entry per CDR3 protein. TCRdb, not the authors, supplied the V and J calls. The data contain 30,000 to 35,000 distinct CDR3 sequences, 5.5% of them singletons. Time point: healthy volunteer bleed at 6 weeks. Whole blood that had not been fractionated was the source of extracted total RNA. This receptor was obtained from a human donor in good health. Some clones in this sample may be carry-over from other donors' samples. The chain combines TRBV10-3 with TRBJ1-6; D remains ambiguous. The sample taken for sequencing was whole blood. The CDR3 protein is CAISAGKRPVDSPLHF. For the CDR3, the DNA is TGTGCCATCAGTGCTGGTAAACGGCCGGTGGATTCACCCCTCCACTTT.